The present entry profiles one TCR beta chain with its context. Its target is not known. Each CDR3 protein is one row after TCRdb ran MiXCR on the RT-PCR reads. Here the sample spans about 580,000 distinct CDR3 sequences, 12% to 15% being singletons. Per germline, CDR1 SGHRS and CDR2 YFSETQ. The V and J ends lost 0 bases and 4 bases respectively, with 9 bases between them. The CDR3 contains 14 residues. These data are taken from a study of response to subunit inactivated influenza vaccine. Findings of the study overall: Each seasonal influenza vaccination recruits few new T cells, the authors suggested.

The origin of this receptor is a man in his forties or fifties who received an inactivated influenza vaccine. The sequenced sample was PBMCs from blood, obtained about 12 days after vaccination. The chain links TRBV5-1 to TRBJ2-3; D not certain. The CDR3 is CASSLAANSDTQYF. The DNA for the CDR3 is TGCGCCAGCAGCTTGGCAGCTAACTCAGATACGCAGTATTTT.